A selection of T cell receptor beta chains follows, all from one sample in a study of blood T cells in healthy people across ages. TCRdb analysed the 5' RACE reads with MiXCR anew, one entry per CDR3 protein. This sample has under 2,000,000 distinct CDR3 sequences; roughly 49% occur once, and the top ten carry around 2.1%. The sample was blood. The receptors shown here come from a woman aged 35 to 49 in good health. The CDR3 runs from the conserved cysteine through the conserved F or W. A D gene is named only where the DNA matches it firmly. Only some rows state a clone size, as once, few, many or a class for expanded clones.

NA	TRBV10-3	NA	TRBJ2-1	CAISDWNKKNEQFF	TGTGCCATCAGTGATTGGAACAAGAAGAATGAACAGTTCTTC
NA	TRBV6-2/TRBV6-3	NA	TRBJ1-5	CASSYGTFFQPQHF	TGTGCCAGCAGTTACGGGACGTTCTTCCAGCCCCAGCATTTT
NA	TRBV20-1	once	TRBJ2-6	CSARKQGGISGANVLTF	TGCAGTGCTCGCAAACAGGGTGGTATTTCTGGGGCCAACGTCCTGACTTTC
TRBD1	TRBV6-6	NA	TRBJ2-5	CASRTGQGVRETQYF	TGTGCCAGCAGGACGGGACAGGGGGTGAGGGAGACCCAGTACTTC
TRBD2	TRBV4-3	many	TRBJ2-1	CASSPSGGGYNEQFF	TGTGCCAGCAGTCCTAGCGGGGGTGGTTACAATGAGCAGTTCTTC
TRBD1	TRBV14	NA	TRBJ2-5	CASSQGQGFLQETQYF	TGTGCCAGCAGCCAAGGACAGGGGTTCCTCCAAGAGACCCAGTACTTC
NA	TRBV29-1	NA	TRBJ1-1	CSVDNVSEAFF	TGCAGCGTTGACAATGTCTCTGAAGCTTTCTTT
TRBD1	TRBV5-1	NA	TRBJ2-3	CASSLEGAPNTDTQYF	TGCGCCAGCAGCTTGGAGGGGGCGCCCAACACAGATACGCAGTATTTT
NA	TRBV18	NA	TRBJ2-7	CASSPQFEAEQYF	TGTGCCAGCTCACCACAGTTTGAAGCGGAGCAGTACTTC
TRBD2	TRBV10-3	NA	TRBJ2-5	CAISVRGGETQYF	TGTGCCATCAGTGTACGCGGGGGGGAAACCCAGTACTTC
NA	TRBV5-1	NA	TRBJ1-6	CASSLAAAEPTDSPLHF	TGCGCCAGCAGCTTGGCTGCGGCAGAACCTACAGATTCACCCCTCCACTTT
NA	TRBV6-6	few	TRBJ1-1	CASSYSRVGGTEAFF	TGTGCCAGCAGTTACTCGAGGGTGGGGGGCACTGAAGCTTTCTTT
NA	TRBV27	NA	TRBJ2-1	CASSLLQVSPGNEQFF	TGTGCCAGCAGTCTGTTACAGGTTTCTCCCGGCAATGAGCAGTTCTTC
TRBD2	TRBV7-9	NA	TRBJ2-7	CASSPGRRGSYEQYF	TGTGCCAGCAGCCCCGGGAGGCGGGGCAGCTACGAGCAGTACTTC
TRBD1	TRBV6-1	NA	TRBJ1-2	CASSPIRQGNSLFYGYTF	TGTGCCAGCAGTCCCATCAGACAGGGGAACAGCCTATTCTATGGCTACACCTTC
TRBD2	TRBV20-1	few	TRBJ2-4	CSAGEGKNIQYF	TGCAGTGCTGGGGAGGGCAAAAACATTCAGTACTTC
NA	TRBV2	NA	TRBJ2-7	CASSEEQQEYF	TGTGCCAGCAGTGAAGAACAGCAGGAGTACTTC
NA	TRBV7-9	few	TRBJ2-7	CASTTNSYEQYF	TGTGCCAGCACAACAAACTCCTACGAGCAGTACTTC
TRBD2	TRBV4-2	few	TRBJ2-1	CASSQPSGGYNEQFF	TGTGCCAGCAGCCAACCGAGCGGGGGATACAATGAGCAGTTCTTC
NA	TRBV3-1	few	TRBJ2-1	CASSQDRSTAQSSYNEQFF	TGTGCCAGCAGCCAAGACCGGTCCACGGCCCAGAGCTCCTACAATGAGCAGTTCTTC
NA	TRBV27	once	TRBJ1-5	CASSLMFGGQPQHF	TGTGCCAGCAGTTTAATGTTTGGCGGGCAGCCCCAGCATTTT
TRBD2	TRBV9	NA	TRBJ2-7	CASTPWGGGEQYF	TGTGCCAGCACGCCCTGGGGGGGAGGGGAGCAGTACTTC
TRBD1	TRBV20-1	NA	TRBJ2-7	CSARQGAQYEQYF	TGCAGTGCTAGACAGGGGGCGCAGTACGAGCAGTACTTC
NA	TRBV28	NA	TRBJ2-7	CASKRLSGPTDEQYF	TGTGCCAGCAAGCGACTTAGCGGCCCAACGGACGAGCAGTACTTC
TRBD2	TRBV5-1	NA	TRBJ2-3	CASSIGGLSGGLSDTQYF	TGCGCCAGCAGCATCGGAGGTCTATCGGGGGGTTTGTCAGATACGCAGTATTTT
NA	TRBV10-2	NA	TRBJ2-3	CASREGTQYF	TGCGCCAGCAGAGAAGGTACGCAGTATTTT
NA	TRBV10-3	few	TRBJ2-1	CAIKEDSKMQFF	TGTGCCATCAAGGAGGATTCCAAAATGCAGTTCTTC
NA	TRBV7-9	few	TRBJ2-5	CASSLAQLQETQYF	TGTGCCAGCAGCTTAGCTCAACTCCAAGAGACCCAGTACTTC
NA	TRBV20-1	NA	TRBJ2-1	CSAPVWGLNEQFF	TGCAGTGCTCCTGTCTGGGGGCTCAATGAGCAGTTCTTC
TRBD1	TRBV28	NA	TRBJ1-2	CTTGTTNYGYTF	TGTACGACAGGGACCACTAACTATGGCTACACCTTC
TRBD1	TRBV6-5	few	TRBJ2-6	CASSYRGQGFSGANVLTF	TGTGCCAGCAGTTACAGAGGACAGGGTTTCTCTGGGGCCAACGTCCTGACTTTC
TRBD1	TRBV7-2	few	TRBJ1-2	CASSSTGSHYGYTF	TGTGCCAGCAGCTCGACAGGGTCGCACTATGGCTACACCTTC